This TCR beta chain is from a study of CD8+CD57+ T cells in acquired aplastic anemia. Overall study context: Average DNA yield from sorted CD4+ and CD8+ cells was roughly 3 ug.

V was clipped by 1 base and J by 0 bases; unmatched bases: 9. This CDR3 spans 18 amino acids. The germline V gene encodes CDR1 SGHAT and CDR2 FQDESV (reference sequence). CDR3 and TCR beta VDJ profiling relied on genomic DNA as the template. Using its own MiXCR run on the reads, TCRdb lists one record per CDR3 protein. The sample carries hundreds of thousands of distinct CDR3 sequences, around 32% recorded once. Overall study findings and caveats: Patients and controls were found to share twenty-nine CD8+ CDR3 sequences.

Previously, flow cytometry had revealed CD8+CD57+ cell expansion in the patients chosen for sequencing. Each patient carried a diagnosis of severe acquired aplastic anemia. Remarks on this clonotype: Its antigen is currently unknown.

Sequencing was done on a sample of sorted CD4+, CD8+, or CD8+CD57+ T cells (not recorded which) from PBMCs. The receptor was isolated from a human donor with aplastic anemia. The chain joins TRBV11-1 to TRBJ1-1, with 9 bases identical to TRBD1. The CDR3 coding sequence is TGTGCCAGCAGCTTAGAGGTCGACAGGGGGTTCATGAACACTGAAGCTTTCTTT. This encodes CASSLEVDRGFMNTEAFF.